This entry is about one T cell receptor (beta chain). Clones were read by immunoSEQ multiplex PCR, and TCRdb kept only the in-frame ones, dropping some. The table lists some 760,000 clones, approximately 85% of them singletons, with about 0.0098% in the top ten. The data were taken from a study of shared T cell receptors in the human thymus. The sample also formed part of further work on human thymus T cells. That source adds: Having corrective surgery for congenital heart defects, healthy Finnish infants were the ones who donated. Resections obtained during corrective heart surgery supplied the thymus tissue. Thymic and blood repertoires seemed to favor certain V and J genes. Thymic repertoires overlap heavily among unrelated individuals, related research has reported.

Source material: thymocytes. The sequence was obtained from a girl in the first two years of life with a congenital heart defect.

The CDR3 reads CASSIRDRPEADYEQYF. CDR3 coding DNA: TGCGCCAGCAGCATACGGGACAGACCCGAAGCCGACTACGAGCAGTACTTC. The chain has TRBV5-1 and TRBJ2-7; 7 nucleotides match TRBD1. The CDR3 has 17 residues. Germline V gene lookup returns CDR1 SGHRS and CDR2 YFSETQ. J was trimmed by 3 bases and V by 4 bases; bases with no gene match: 16.